The T cell receptor (beta chain) described here comes from a study of control samples from healthy donors and cancer patients. Libraries were prepared by immunoSEQ multiplex PCR; TCRdb keeps only in-frame clonotypes and omits some of them. The data hold around 200,000 clones, with about 93% observed a single time. The CDR3 loop spans 15 amino acids. The V and J ends lost 2 bases and 0 bases respectively, with 8 bases between them. Germline V gene lookup returns CDR1 SGHTA and CDR2 FQGNSA. This sequence originates from a man younger than 30 in good health. Material for sequencing was blood. The V call is TRBV7-2, the J call TRBJ1-5, with D unclear. The CDR3 spells CASSLRHLSNQPQHF. The CDR3 nucleotides read TGTGCCAGCAGCTTACGTCACCTTAGCAATCAGCCCCAGCATTTT.